A single sample gave rise to the 6 T cell receptor beta chains below, sequenced in a study of blood T cell repertoires in COVID-19. Libraries were prepared by immunoSEQ multiplex PCR; TCRdb keeps only in-frame clonotypes and omits some of them. The data contain 90,000 to 150,000 clones, 85% of them seen just once; the ten biggest clones take up 9.5% to 13%. What was sequenced was peripheral blood. The source of these receptors is a man older than 75 with acute or convalescent COVID-19.

There are a few counts of this clone. The V and J genes are TRBV5-4 and TRBJ1-1, with 7 bases identical to TRBD1. Germline V gives CDR1 SGHNT, CDR2 YYREEE (reference sequence). This CDR3 spans 16 amino acids. Trimming cost V 4 bases and J 6 bases; bases outside gene matches: 15. The chain's CDR3 is CASSQTGRVEYAEAFF. In DNA form, the CDR3 reads TGTGCCAGCAGCCAGACAGGGCGGGTAGAGTACGCTGAAGCTTTCTTT.

V usage is TRBV18 and J usage is TRBJ2-7; the D is unclear. The germline V gene encodes CDR1 KGHSH and CDR2 LQKENI. Trimming pared 3 bases from V and 3 bases from J, leaving 9 bases between. This CDR3 is built from 13 residues. CDR3 sequence reads: CASSPPPGYEQYF. The CDR3 DNA sequence: TGTGCCAGCTCACCGCCCCCAGGCTACGAGCAGTACTTC. The full variable domain, in which reference TRBV18 and TRBJ2-7 provide the parts outside the CDR3, is NAGVMQNPRHLVRRRGQEARLRCSPMKGHSHVYWYRQLPEEGLKFMVYLQKENIIDESGMPKERFSAEFPKEGPSILRIQQVVRGDSAAYFCASSPPPGYEQYFGPGTRLTVT.

The chain recombines TRBV7-3 with TRBJ2-1; TRBD2 is a possible D gene (6 bases). The germline gives CDR1 SGHTA, CDR2 FQGTGA. The CDR3 sequence is 13 residues long. V shed 3 bases and J shed 9 bases, with 12 bases lying between them. CDR3 DNA: TGTGCCAGCAGCTTTTCAGCGGGCGGTGAGCAGTTCTTC. Protein: CASSFSAGGEQFF. The variable domain in full, completed from reference TRBV7-3 and TRBJ2-1, reads GAGVSQTPSNKVTEKGKYVELRCDPISGHTALYWYRQSLGQGPEFLIYFQGTGAADDSGLPNDRFFAVRPEGSVSTLKIQRTERGDSAVYLCASSFSAGGEQFFGPGTRLTVL.

The chain links TRBV9 to TRBJ2-7, with TRBD2 identical over 8 bases. This CDR3 has 15 residues. Germline CDR1 is SGDLS and CDR2 is YYNGEE. Unmatched junction bases numbered 6, after V lost 0 bases and J lost 4 bases. The CDR3 nucleotides read TGTGCCAGCAGCGTAGAGGCGGGGGGAATTTACGAGCAGTACTTC. It specifies CASSVEAGGIYEQYF.

The V call is TRBV30, the J call TRBJ1-5; 7 nucleotides match TRBD1. Germline V CDR1 and CDR2: GTSNPN, SVGIG (reference sequence). This CDR3 is built from 13 residues. V was clipped by 5 bases and J by 7 bases; unmatched bases: 8. CDR3 bases: TGTGCCTGGGGTGGAGGGGGCGGACAGCCCCAGCATTTT. It encodes CAWGGGGGQPQHF.

The chain combines TRBV19 with TRBJ2-2, with D unresolved. CDR1 and CDR2 (germline): LNHDA, SQIVND (reference sequence). With 7 bases removed from V and 6 bases from J, the gap between germline ends came to 6 bases. The length of the CDR3 is 11 residues. CDR3 sequence reads: CASTRPGELFF. As DNA, the CDR3 is TGTGCCAGTACCAGGCCCGGGGAGCTGTTTTTT.